This T cell receptor beta chain was recorded in a study of blood T cell repertoires in COVID-19. Seattle patients were enrolled during active infection and followed longitudinally. Germline V gene lookup returns CDR1 SGHDN and CDR2 FVKESK. This CDR3 region has 14 residues. Unmatched junction bases numbered 5, after V lost 0 bases and J lost 12 bases. In the study's own analysis: The authors estimated nucleated cell counts from reference gene primer amplification. Produced via immunoSEQ multiplex PCR; TCRdb's table is partial and in-frame only. The V and J calls and clone size were taken over from that table, and D and trimming were inferred from the DNA. This table holds over 250,000 clones, 80% to 90% found once.

This chain links TRBV14 with TRBJ2-1; TRBD2 agrees at 10 bases. This TCR derives from a woman in her sixties or seventies with COVID-19, enrolled during active disease. Sequences were obtained from peripheral blood. DNA for the CDR3: TGTGCCAGCAGCCAAGAAATTGTAGCGGGGGGGCAGTTCTTC. It is translated as CASSQEIVAGGQFF.